The 5 T cell receptor beta chains presented below share a single source sample, sequenced in a study of shared T cell receptors in the human thymus. The protocol was immunoSEQ multiplex PCR, while the TCRdb copy is restricted to in-frame clones and leaves out a portion. The table lists about 660,000 clones, around 89% of them singletons, with around 0.01% in the top ten. This sample also belongs to another study, concerning human thymus T cells.

Sequenced input: thymocytes. These receptors were taken from a boy in the first two years of life with a congenital heart defect.

This sequence joins TRBV12-5 and TRBJ2-7; a weak D match, TRBD1 (5 bases). The CDR3 covers 16 residues. V was trimmed by 0 bases and J by 0 bases, leaving 12 bases between them. Germline V CDR1 and CDR2: LGHNT, FRNRAP. The CDR3, as DNA: TGTGCTAGTGGTTTGGTAAGGACAAGAAGCTCCTACGAGCAGTACTTC. Translation: CASGLVRTRSSYEQYF.

The sample holds one count of this clone. The chain uses TRBV5-1 and TRBJ2-7; 8 bases fit TRBD1. J lost 4 bases, V lost 4 bases, and 16 bases had no gene match. The CDR3 consists of 17 residues. Per germline, CDR1 SGHRS and CDR2 YFSETQ. CDR3 loop: CASSLRGNRGEIYEQYF. The CDR3 bases are TGCGCCAGCAGCCTGAGGGGCAACAGGGGGGAAATTTACGAGCAGTACTTC.

V and J are TRBV4-1 and TRBJ2-1; maybe TRBD2 (5 bases). The V gene's germline CDR1 is MGHRA and CDR2 YSYEKL. The CDR3 totals 15 residues. The V and J ends lost 4 bases and 3 bases respectively, with 13 bases between them. The CDR3 nucleotides are TGCGCCAGCAGCCGTTCAGCGGTGGTCTACAATGAGCAGTTCTTC. Translated: CASSRSAVVYNEQFF.

This clone was seen a single time. The V call is TRBV10-1, the J call TRBJ2-7; 9 bases fit TRBD1. The V segment lost 6 bases and the J segment 8 bases; nucleotides outside the gene matches: 14. In germline, CDR1 is WNHNN, CDR2 SYGVQD (reference sequence). There are 15 residues in the CDR3. In DNA form, the CDR3 reads TGCGCCAGCAGCCGGACAGGGGTGGGGAGTGCAAAGCAGTACTTC. Its translation: CASSRTGVGSAKQYF.

This chain links TRBV27 with TRBJ2-2, with 8 bases matching TRBD2. The length of the CDR3 is 18 residues. CDR1 and CDR2 (germline): MNHEY, SMNVEV (reference sequence). V lost 5 bases to trimming and J lost 7 bases; unmatched junction nucleotides: 18. CDR3 DNA sequence: TGTGCCAGCAGTATACGGCAACTAGCGGATGGGGAGGGCGGGGAGCTGTTTTTT. It specifies CASSIRQLADGEGGELFF.